Described below is a single T cell receptor beta chain sequence and its context. The antigen remains undetermined. The CDR3 is made up of 15 amino acids. Germline CDR1 reads MNHEY; CDR2 reads SMNVEV (reference sequence). V lost 4 bases, J lost 1 base, and 2 bases stayed unmatched. The repertoire was sequenced with immunoSEQ multiplex PCR; TCRdb's copy has only in-frame clones and lacks some. The data contain 30,000 or so clones, 90% of them singletons. The data were obtained in a study of OX40 agonist ivuxolimab in advanced cancers. Overall study findings and caveats: On average, a greater number of expanded clones characterised CD8+ T cells relative to CD4+.

This chain connects TRBV27 to TRBJ2-2; 8 nucleotides line up with TRBD2. The sequencing used CD4+ or CD8+ T cells sorted from blood, collected in a trial of the OX40 agonist ivuxolimab. The sequence came from an adult with an advanced solid tumor such as melanoma, head and neck, liver or kidney cancer. Here the CDR3 reads CASSSAGGNTGELFF. In DNA, the CDR3 is TGTGCCAGCAGTTCGGCGGGAGGGAACACCGGGGAGCTGTTTTTT.